This T cell receptor (beta chain) was identified during a study of T-cell memory formation after mild COVID-19. The wider study: TCR clusters were mostly donor specific. Findings and limits, study-wide: Later expanders leaned CD4+, whereas clones that contracted between day 15 and 85 were balanced CD4/CD8. Specificity for SARS-CoV-2 was not confirmed among the second-wave clones peaking on day 37.

TCRdb itself ran the 5' RACE reads through MiXCR, one entry per CDR3 protein. The data contain around 200,000 distinct CDR3 sequences, around 30% of them singletons. Turning to this clonotype: What it binds is not known.

The V segment lost 4 bases and the J segment 1 base; nucleotides outside the gene matches: 6. The CDR3 is 16 amino acids. Germline CDR1 reads MNHNS; CDR2 reads SASEGT. Sequenced sample: PBMCs or a T cell subset sorted from them (not recorded which). The chain uses TRBV6-1 and TRBJ2-5, with 10 bases aligning to TRBD2. This TCR came from an adult woman who had mild COVID-19 (a few samples of this study predate the infection). Cell type and time point are not known. The CDR3 nucleotides read TGTGCCAGCAGTGGGCGACTAGCGGGCCGCCAAGAGACCCAGTACTTC. Amino acids: CASSGRLAGRQETQYF.